This paragraph reports one TCR beta chain. The entry originates in a study of spatial heterogeneity in lung cancer. In the study overall: Each time, sequencing found more beta-chain sequences than alpha-chain sequences.

The library protocol tagged each TCR cDNA with a unique molecular identifier. TCRdb reanalysed the 5' RACE reads using MiXCR and keeps one entry per CDR3 protein. Of 30,000 to 45,000 distinct CDR3 sequences listed, 7.5% are singletons. Time point specified: sample taken at primary tumor resection. The input material, whole RNA from tumor, nontumor lung or frozen PBMC, was sequenced unsorted. The CDR3 length is 14 residues. Trimming pared 2 bases from V and 5 bases from J, leaving 12 bases between. CDR1 is MNHEY, CDR2 SMNVEV, per germline (reference sequence). Source: PBMCs, taken at surgery. The TCR comes from a male donor with early-stage non-small cell lung cancer. The chain is built from TRBV27 and TRBJ2-5; possibly TRBD2 for D (6 bases). CDR3 residues: CASSLRGAGETQYF. The CDR3 DNA sequence: TGTGCCAGCAGTTTACGAGGGGCGGGGGAGACCCAGTACTTC.